Each of the 24 T cell receptor beta chains below was sequenced from the same sample in a study of human T cells and chemical hapten exposure. The time point denotes: patch test 1, 2 weeks after DPC sensitization. The sample's treatment: therapeutic diphenylcyclopropenone sensitization with weekly scalp DPC. TCRdb re-analysed the RACE reads in MiXCR, keeping a single row per CDR3 protein. The repertoire includes fewer than 150,000 distinct CDR3 sequences, approximately 14% of them detected once, and roughly 0.92% sits in the top ten. The sample consisted of whole blood, taken in connection with sensitization to the hapten diphenylcyclopropenone (DPC). The receptors originated from a man younger than 35 with alopecia areata. Some clones in this sample may be carry-over from other donors' samples.

The chain is built from TRBV29-1 and TRBJ2-3; D is uncertain. V was clipped by 1 base and J by 0 bases, with 14 bases between them. The CDR3 sequence is 16 residues long. Germline values: CDR1 SQVTM, CDR2 ANQGSEA. CDR3: CSVEGVWQASTDTQYF. The CDR3 bases are TGCAGCGTTGAAGGAGTATGGCAGGCTAGCACAGATACGCAGTATTTT.

The sample holds a few counts of this clonotype. The chain employs TRBV7-6 and TRBJ2-1; D is ambiguous. Trimming removed 1 base at V and 1 base at J, with 8 bases between. Germline-derived CDR1 and CDR2 are SGHVS and FNYEAQ. This CDR3 region has 15 residues. CDR3 loop: CASSLDRASYNEQFF. The CDR3 coding sequence is TGTGCCAGCAGCTTAGATCGAGCGTCCTACAATGAGCAGTTCTTC. The full variable domain, rest sourced from reference TRBV7-6 and TRBJ2-1, is GAGVSQSPRYKVTKRGQDVALRCDPISGHVSLYWYRQALGQGPEFLTYFNYEAQQDKSGLPNDRFSAERPEGSISTLTIQRTEQRDSAMYRCASSLDRASYNEQFFGPGTRLTVL.

The V call is TRBV5-1, the J call TRBJ2-5; possibly TRBD1 for D (5 bases). V was shortened by 5 bases and J by 5 bases, with 16 bases between the two germline ends. The germline gives CDR1 SGHRS, CDR2 YFSETQ. The CDR3 spans 14 residues. In DNA form, the CDR3 reads TGCGCCAGCAGGTTAACAGGTTTCGCCGAGACCCAGTACTTC. The encoded protein is CASRLTGFAETQYF.

There are a few counts of this clonotype. The chain carries TRBV9 and TRBJ2-1; weak D call: TRBD1 (6 bases). Germline V gives CDR1 SGDLS, CDR2 YYNGEE. V lost 1 base, J lost 8 bases, and 13 bases lay in between. The CDR3 has 14 residues. This CDR3 reads CASSVQGLKDEQFF. CDR3 nucleotides: TGTGCCAGCAGCGTACAGGGGTTGAAGGATGAGCAGTTCTTC.

This clonotype was counted at least ten times. This chain uses TRBV28 with TRBJ1-1; D might be TRBD1 (5 bases). V lost 6 bases and J lost 1, with 12 bases in between. CDR1 is MDHEN, CDR2 SYDVKM, per germline. This CDR3 contains 14 residues. CDR3 residues: CASSPLGGNTEAFF. CDR3 bases: TGTGCCAGCAGCCCCCTGGGGGGGAACACTGAAGCTTTCTTT. Drawing the rest from reference TRBV28 and TRBJ1-1, the complete variable domain is DVKVTQSSRYLVKRTGEKVFLECVQDMDHENMFWYRQDPGLGLRLIYFSYDVKMKEKGDIPEGYSVSREKKERFSLILESASTNQTSMYLCASSPLGGNTEAFFGQGTRLTVV.

This rearrangement joins TRBV6-2 or TRBV6-3 to TRBJ2-2, with TRBD1 identical over 10 bases. The J segment lost 1 base and the V segment lost 1 base, leaving 6 bases of the junction unmatched. This CDR3 contains 18 residues. Per germline, CDR1 MNHEY and CDR2 SVGEGT. Here the CDR3 DNA reads TGTGCCAGCAGTTACTTTCGGGACAGGGGAAAGAACACCGGGGAGCTGTTTTTT. Translated, it gives CASSYFRDRGKNTGELFF.

The chain joins TRBV5-1 to TRBJ2-2, with TRBD1 matching over 8 bases. Germline CDR1 and CDR2: SGHRS and YFSETQ. This CDR3 comprises 13 residues. The junction had 1 base not matched to a gene; V was cut back by 7 bases and J by 2 bases. CDR3: CASGTGNTGELFF. The CDR3 coding sequence is TGCGCCAGCGGGACAGGAAACACCGGGGAGCTGTTTTTT. Based on the CDR3 plus reference TRBV5-1 and TRBJ2-2, the full variable domain is KAGVTQTPRYLIKTRGQQVTLSCSPISGHRSVSWYQQTPGQGLQFLFEYFSETQRNKGNFPGRFSGRQFSNSRSEMNVSTLELGDSALYLCASGTGNTGELFFGEGSRLTVL.

In this sample, this clonotype turned up a few times. The gene calls are TRBV2 and TRBJ2-7; no clear D. The CDR3 has 13 residues. The V gene's germline CDR1 is SNHLY and CDR2 FYNNEI. V lost 0 bases, J lost 6 bases, and 9 bases lay in between. CDR3 amino acids: CASSEAIGTEQYF. DNA of the CDR3: TGTGCCAGCAGTGAAGCGATAGGCACCGAGCAGTACTTC.

This clonotype was picked up a small number of times. The chain joins TRBV28 to TRBJ2-7; 9 positions agree with TRBD1. The CDR3 is 15 residues long. Trimming at V came to 7 bases and at J to 6 bases, leaving 13 bases not matched to a gene. The germline V gene encodes CDR1 MDHEN and CDR2 SYDVKM. The CDR3 bases are TGTGCCAGCATCCAATCCGGGACAGGGCGTCTCGAGCAGTACTTC. It is translated as CASIQSGTGRLEQYF.

In its sample, this clonotype was seen a few times. The rearrangement uses TRBV29-1 and TRBJ1-4, with D possibly being TRBD1 (6 bases). V lost 6 bases, J lost 4 bases, and 15 bases lay in between. The germline CDR1 and CDR2 sequences are SQVTM and ANQGSEA. The CDR3 loop spans 14 amino acids. The CDR3 DNA follows: TGCAGCGTAATGCCGGGACACAATAATGAAAAACTGTTTTTT. This encodes CSVMPGHNNEKLFF.

The chain is built from TRBV7-2 and TRBJ2-5; the D call may be TRBD1 or TRBD2 (5 bases each). CDR3 length equals 14 residues. The V end was cut by 2 bases, the J end by 4 bases, with 11 bases between. Germline assignment: CDR1 SGHTA and CDR2 FQGNSA. The CDR3 DNA follows: TGTGCCAGCAGCTTAATCGAGGGGTTAGAGACCCAGTACTTC. Amino acid sequence: CASSLIEGLETQYF.

The chain carries TRBV4-3 and TRBJ1-4, with TRBD1 matching 9 bases. Looked up from germline, CDR1 is LGHNA and CDR2 is YSLEER. This CDR3 region has 14 residues. The trim removed 3 bases at V and 7 bases at J, leaving 3 bases unmatched. The CDR3 region has the DNA TGCGCCAGCAGCCACGGGACAGGGCCTGAAAAACTGTTTTTT. This sequence encodes CASSHGTGPEKLFF.

This clonotype came up a few times. The gene calls are TRBV4-3 and TRBJ2-3, with D hard to call. CDR1 LGHNA and CDR2 YSLEER come from the germline V gene. CDR3 length: 16 amino acids. The V end lost 0 bases, the J end lost 0 bases, and 10 bases lay between the germline ends. The CDR3 spells CASSQELKYSTDTQYF. The CDR3 region has the DNA TGCGCCAGCAGCCAAGAGCTGAAATATAGCACAGATACGCAGTATTTT.

This clonotype was found a few times. The chain joins TRBV28 to TRBJ2-7; 10 positions match TRBD1. CDR3 size: 17 residues. Losses at the gene ends were 6 bases for V and 6 bases for J; bases not matched to a gene: 17. Germline lookup yields CDR1 MDHEN and CDR2 SYDVKM. CDR3 protein: CASSPSSRRTGGAEQYF. CDR3 in DNA: TGTGCCAGCAGCCCCTCTAGCCGTAGGACAGGGGGAGCCGAGCAGTACTTC.

Concerning this clonotype: Mismatch with germline at one junction end may stem from a read error. The V gene is TRBV20-1, the J gene TRBJ1-1; D possibly corresponds to TRBD1 (5 bases). The CDR3 is 12 residues long. Looked up from germline, CDR1 is DFQATT and CDR2 is SNEGSKA (reference sequence). The CDR3 region has the DNA TGCAGTGCTAGCAGGGCGAACACTGAAGCTTACTTT. Residues: CSASRANTEAYF.

The rearrangement links TRBV19 to TRBJ2-1; TRBD2 agrees at 10 bases. Germline CDR1 and CDR2: LNHDA and SQIVND (reference sequence). The J segment lost 9 bases and the V segment lost 7 bases, leaving 9 bases of the junction unmatched. The CDR3 runs to 14 residues. CDR3 protein: CASTSGGFSSEQFF. CDR3 sequence (DNA): TGTGCCAGTACTAGCGGGGGTTTCTCTAGTGAGCAGTTCTTC.

The rearrangement links TRBV6-2 or TRBV6-3 to TRBJ2-6, with D perhaps given as TRBD1 or TRBD2 (5 bases each). Trimming removed 2 bases at V and 3 bases at J, with 11 bases between. In germline, CDR1 is MNHEY, CDR2 SVGEGT. There are 16 residues in the CDR3. CDR3 sequence reads: CASSYAGASGANVLTF. DNA of the CDR3: TGTGCCAGCAGTTACGCCGGGGCTAGTGGGGCCAACGTCCTGACTTTC.

This clonotype was observed at least ten times. This chain uses TRBV9 with TRBJ1-3; D gene unclear. Germline V lookup: CDR1 SGDLS, CDR2 YYNGEE. Trimming took off 3 bases at V and 3 bases at J, with 16 bases between the two ends. The CDR3 contains 16 residues. The CDR3 coding sequence is TGTGCCAGCAGCGCCGTGAGTGACCTCTTTGGAAACACCATATATTTT. This gives the protein CASSAVSDLFGNTIYF.

The genes are TRBV7-9 and TRBJ1-5; no definite D call. Germline V gives CDR1 SEHNR, CDR2 FQNEAQ (reference sequence). This CDR3 region has 13 residues. V gave up 1 base and J gave up 9 bases, with 10 bases separating them. CDR3 region: CASSLDNPWPQHF. CDR3 bases: TGTGCCAGCAGCTTAGACAACCCTTGGCCCCAGCATTTT.

Many counts were recorded for this clonotype. The genes are TRBV7-9 and TRBJ1-1; D is ambiguous. The V end was cut by 3 bases, the J end by 1 base, with 24 bases between. Per germline, CDR1 SEHNR and CDR2 FQNEAQ (reference sequence). This CDR3 region has 19 residues. The DNA of the CDR3 is TGTGCCAGCAGCTTGTACAAAATCAAGGACGGTCCCGCGAACACTGAAGCTTTCTTT. This translates into CASSLYKIKDGPANTEAFF.

This chain uses TRBV4-3 with TRBJ2-7; D might be TRBD2 (5 bases). Germline V lookup: CDR1 LGHNA, CDR2 YSLEER. The CDR3 has 17 residues. V was pared by 0 bases and J by 0 bases, with 15 bases between. The CDR3 nucleotides are TGCGCCAGCAGCCAAGACCCCGAGGGTTCATTCTCCTACGAGCAGTACTTC. It encodes CASSQDPEGSFSYEQYF.

This clonotype was picked up a small number of times. The V gene is TRBV20-1, the J gene TRBJ1-1; 12 bases match TRBD1. The CDR3 has 12 amino acids. The V gene's germline CDR1 is DFQATT and CDR2 SNEGSKA (reference sequence). V lost 1 base and J lost 11; bases outside the gene matches: 2. CDR3 in amino acids: CSARAGQGAAFF. The DNA of the CDR3 is TGCAGTGCTAGAGCGGGACAGGGGGCTGCTTTCTTT.

This clonotype occurred a few times. The V call is TRBV19, the J call TRBJ1-5; D gene unclear. CDR3 length equals 15 residues. Germline CDR1 reads LNHDA; CDR2 reads SQIVND (reference sequence). V lost 1 base to trimming and J lost 0 bases, with 7 bases between them. The CDR3 protein is CASSIGTDSNQPQHF. The CDR3 region has the DNA TGTGCCAGTAGTATAGGAACAGATAGCAATCAGCCCCAGCATTTT.

This clonotype appeared a few times. The chain is built from TRBV28 and TRBJ2-5, with D perhaps TRBD1 or TRBD2 (5 bases each). The length of the CDR3 is 13 residues. Germline V gene sequence: CDR1 MDHEN, CDR2 SYDVKM. Trimming cost V 6 bases and J 3 bases, with 11 bases left between them. The CDR3, as DNA: TGTGCCAGCAGCAGGGACGAGAAAGAGACCCAGTACTTC. Protein product: CASSRDEKETQYF.